The 7 T cell receptor beta chains given below trace back to one sample, sequenced in a study of T cell responses to AZD1222 COVID-19 vaccine. Method: immunoSEQ multiplex PCR; TCRdb's copy keeps in-frame clones and lacks some. The top ten clones hold 1.9% of a sample with 120,000 to 150,000 clones, approximately 91% of them seen once. Sample: peripheral blood, taken 28 days after the second AZD1222 dose. These receptors were obtained from an adult who received the AZD1222 COVID-19 vaccine.

The genes are TRBV19 and TRBJ2-7; the D gene is possibly TRBD2 (6 bases). Germline values: CDR1 LNHDA, CDR2 SQIVND (reference sequence). With 3 bases removed from V and 2 bases from J, the gap between germline ends came to 11 bases. The CDR3 is made up of 14 amino acids. The CDR3 DNA sequence: TGTGCCAGTAGTATCCGCGGGGCGACCTACGAGCAGTACTTC. The encoded protein is CASSIRGATYEQYF. The entire variable domain, with the rest obtained from reference TRBV19 and TRBJ2-7, is as follows: DGGITQSPKYLFRKEGQNVTLSCEQNLNHDAMYWYRQDPGQGLRLIYYSQIVNDFQKGDIAEGYSVSREKKESFPLTVTSAQKNPTAFYLCASSIRGATYEQYFGPGTRLTVT.

The DNA of the CDR3 is TGTGCCAGCAGGGGTCTTACCTTATATGGCTACACCTTC. Protein: CASRGLTLYGYTF. This chain joins TRBV6-5 and TRBJ1-2; D remains unclear. Germline assignment: CDR1 MNHEY and CDR2 SVGAGI. The CDR3 has 13 residues. V lost 6 bases, J lost 5 bases, and 13 bases lay in between.

This clone was recorded once. This sequence joins TRBV9 and TRBJ1-3; 7 bases align to TRBD1. Per the germline V gene, CDR1 is SGDLS and CDR2 is YYNGEE. The ends lost 0 bases at V and 7 bases at J; junction bases unmatched: 4. The CDR3 has 14 residues. The CDR3 loop reads CASSVEQGRNTIYF. CDR3 nucleotides: TGTGCCAGCAGCGTAGAACAGGGGAGGAACACCATATATTTT. The full variable domain, with the rest looked up from reference TRBV9 and TRBJ1-3, is DSGVTQTPKHLITATGQRVTLRCSPRSGDLSVYWYQQSLDQGLQFLIQYYNGEERAKGNILERFSAQQFPDLHSELNLSSLELGDSALYFCASSVEQGRNTIYFGEGSWLTVV.

CDR3 loop: CAWSFGQAKATQYF. CDR3 in DNA: TGTGCCTGGAGTTTCGGACAGGCCAAGGCGACCCAGTACTTC. The genes are TRBV30 and TRBJ2-5; 7 positions match TRBD1. Germline loops: CDR1 GTSNPN, CDR2 SVGIG (reference sequence). The CDR3 sequence is 14 residues long. V was pared by 2 bases and J by 7 bases, with 10 bases of the junction left unmatched.

V and J are TRBV9 and TRBJ1-1, with D unclear. Germline CDR1 SGDLS, CDR2 YYNGEE. CDR3 length: 17 residues. V was trimmed by 3 bases and J by 1 base, leaving 19 bases between them. The CDR3 DNA sequence: TGTGCCAGCAGCGCCTCCAACAGTCCTCTCGCGAACACTGAAGCTTTCTTT. Its translation is CASSASNSPLANTEAFF.

The DNA for the CDR3 is TGTGCCAGCAGTGAATATTCGAGCCTTATGAAAGCTTTCTTT. Translating it yields CASSEYSSLMKAFF. The chain links TRBV25-1 to TRBJ1-1, with D uncertain. The CDR3 is 14 amino acids. Germline V CDR1 and CDR2: MGHDK, SYGVNS. With 0 bases removed from V and 9 bases from J, the gap between germline ends came to 14 bases.

The gene calls are TRBV3-1 (or the pseudogene TRBV3-2) and TRBJ2-1, with 12 bases identical to TRBD2. CDR3 size: 14 residues. Germline loops: CDR1 LGHDT, CDR2 YNNKEL (reference sequence). V lost 2 bases, J lost 7 bases, and 0 bases stayed unmatched. CDR3 protein: CASSQLAGGNEQFF. The CDR3 bases are TGTGCCAGCAGCCAACTAGCGGGGGGGAATGAGCAGTTCTTC.